A selection of T cell receptor beta chains follows, all from one sample in a study of CD8 T cells in Susac syndrome. TCRdb recomputed calls from the immunoSEQ multiplex PCR reads with MiXCR, one row per CDR3 protein. The repertoire holds approximately 170,000 distinct CDR3 sequences, about 92% seen once, with 0.065% to 0.1% in the top ten. The material sequenced was CD4+ T cells from PBMCs. The source is a human donor in good health. CDR3s include the opening cysteine and the closing phenylalanine or tryptophan. The order of the fields is J gene, D gene, V gene, clone size, CDR3 protein, CDR3 DNA. The D gene is left open where the match is weak. Rows may omit the clone size; those that give it use once, few, many or a size class.

>TRBJ2-7|NA|TRBV11-2|NA
CASSLGAFYEQYF
TGTGCCAGCAGCTTAGGAGCATTCTACGAGCAGTACTTC
>TRBJ1-1|NA|TRBV29-1|NA
CSVPSEGVGTEAFF
TGCAGCGTCCCTTCGGAGGGGGTAGGGACTGAAGCTTTCTTT
>TRBJ2-1|NA|TRBV4-3|NA
CASSQVLRSYNEQFF
TGCGCCAGCAGCCAAGTTCTGCGGTCCTACAATGAGCAGTTCTTC
>TRBJ1-1|NA|TRBV6-5|once
CASSGGQANTEAFF
TGTGCCAGCAGCGGGGGACAAGCGAACACTGAAGCTTTCTTT
>TRBJ2-3|NA|TRBV7-2|NA
CASRGGASPDTQYF
TGTGCCAGCAGAGGGGGAGCTTCCCCAGATACGCAGTATTTT
>TRBJ1-3|TRBD1|TRBV7-9|NA
CAEARATGDTIYF
TGTGCAGAGGCCCGGGCCACAGGGGACACCATATATTTT
>TRBJ1-1|NA|TRBV7-9|NA
CASSLSPVGNREAFF
TGTGCCAGCAGCTTATCCCCGGTCGGGAACAGGGAAGCTTTCTTT
>TRBJ2-1|TRBD2|TRBV2|NA
CASRPGLYSYNEQFF
TGTGCCAGCAGGCCGGGACTATACTCCTACAATGAGCAGTTCTTC
>TRBJ2-1|NA|TRBV7-2|NA
CASSLTNNEQFF
TGTGCCAGCAGCTTAACTAACAATGAGCAGTTCTTC
>TRBJ2-2|NA|TRBV19|NA
CASSTYRADTGELFF
TGTGCCAGTAGTACGTACAGGGCGGACACCGGGGAGCTGTTTTTT
>TRBJ2-1|NA|TRBV7-2|few
CASSRNYNEQFF
TGTGCCAGCAGCCGGAACTACAATGAGCAGTTCTTC
>TRBJ2-3|TRBD1|TRBV7-2|NA
CASRLTGVPTDTQYF
TGTGCCAGCAGGTTAACAGGGGTCCCCACAGATACGCAGTATTTT
>TRBJ1-2|NA|TRBV7-2|NA
CASSLPGQTAGYTF
TGTGCCAGCAGCTTACCCGGACAGACGGCCGGCTACACCTTC
>TRBJ2-3|TRBD2|TRBV5-1|NA
CASSFGAGGTDTQYF
TGCGCCAGCAGCTTTGGAGCGGGAGGGACAGATACGCAGTATTTT
>TRBJ2-2|NA|TRBV12-3/TRBV12-4|NA
CASSLDMNTGELFF
TGTGCCAGCAGTTTGGACATGAACACCGGGGAGCTGTTTTTT
>TRBJ1-4|NA|TRBV5-1|NA
CASSSAGSGEEKLFF
TGCGCCAGCAGCTCAGCAGGGTCTGGAGAAGAAAAACTGTTTTTT
>TRBJ2-3|NA|TRBV25-1|NA
CASSESIDTQYF
TGTGCCAGCAGTGAATCGATAGATACGCAGTATTTT
>TRBJ1-1|TRBD1|TRBV4-3|NA
CASSRDSIEAFF
TGCGCCAGCAGCCGGGACAGTATTGAAGCTTTCTTT
>TRBJ2-1|NA|TRBV5-1|NA
CASSLGPRATYNEQFF
TGCGCCAGCAGCTTAGGTCCGCGGGCTACCTACAATGAGCAGTTCTTC
>TRBJ1-1|NA|TRBV2|NA
CASRTVMNTEAFF
TGTGCCAGCAGGACGGTAATGAACACTGAAGCTTTCTTT
>TRBJ1-2|NA|TRBV3-1|NA
CASSPQVGYYGYTF
TGTGCCAGCAGCCCCCAGGTCGGGTACTATGGCTACACCTTC
>TRBJ1-5|TRBD1|TRBV28|NA
CASSLLGTGQINQPQHF
TGTGCCAGCAGTTTATTAGGGACAGGTCAGATCAATCAGCCCCAGCATTTT
>TRBJ1-2|TRBD1|TRBV5-1|NA
CASSPDRGDYGYTF
TGCGCCAGCAGCCCGGACAGGGGAGACTATGGCTACACCTTC
>TRBJ2-6|TRBD1|TRBV4-3|NA
CASSLQGGPSGANVLTF
TGCGCCAGCAGCCTCCAAGGGGGCCCCTCTGGGGCCAACGTCCTGACTTTC
>TRBJ1-5|NA|TRBV6-5|NA
CASSYGGTGQPQHF
TGTGCCAGCAGTTACGGGGGTACGGGTCAGCCCCAGCATTTT
>TRBJ2-6|NA|TRBV5-4|once
CASVRGPSGANVLTF
TGTGCCAGCGTGCGGGGGCCCTCTGGGGCCAACGTCCTGACTTTC
>TRBJ2-5|NA|TRBV4-1|NA
CASSQEGTQYF
TGCGCCAGCAGCCAAGAAGGGACCCAGTACTTC
>TRBJ1-1|NA|TRBV4-1|few
CASSQTPEAATIF
TGCGCCAGCAGCCAAACCCCGGAGGCAGCTACGATCTTT
>TRBJ2-7|NA|TRBV12-3/TRBV12-4|NA
CASSPLGGLASTVEQYF
TGTGCCAGCAGCCCCCTCGGGGGTTTAGCTAGCACGGTCGAGCAGTACTTC
>TRBJ1-6|NA|TRBV4-3|NA
CASSQDRWGRGSPLHF
TGCGCCAGCAGCCAAGATAGGTGGGGGCGGGGTTCACCCCTCCACTTT
>TRBJ1-1|NA|TRBV10-3|NA
CAISEQVTGTEAFF
TGTGCCATCAGTGAGCAGGTAACTGGGACTGAAGCTTTCTTT
>TRBJ1-4|NA|TRBV20-1|NA
CSARYGGLEKLFF
TGCAGTGCTCGATACGGGGGCCTTGAAAAACTGTTTTTT
>TRBJ2-5|NA|TRBV5-6|NA
CASSRLDTQGETQYF
TGTGCCAGCAGCCGCTTGGACACCCAGGGGGAGACCCAGTACTTC
>TRBJ2-2|TRBD1|TRBV12-3/TRBV12-4|NA
CASSPPGGWTGELFF
TGTGCCAGCAGCCCCCCAGGGGGCTGGACCGGGGAGCTGTTTTTT
>TRBJ1-2|NA|TRBV7-2|NA
CASSVRGSGLYGYTF
TGTGCCAGCAGCGTCCGGGGGTCCGGCCTCTATGGCTACACCTTC
>TRBJ2-2|TRBD2|TRBV3-1|NA
CASSQRRTSGTGELFF
TGTGCCAGCAGCCAACGTAGGACTAGCGGGACCGGGGAGCTGTTTTTT
>TRBJ2-3|NA|TRBV7-2|NA
CASGGQRTDTQYF
TGTGCCAGCGGGGGGCAGAGGACAGATACGCAGTATTTT
>TRBJ2-2|NA|TRBV9|NA
CASRGSSGGMAGELFF
TGTGCCAGCAGGGGAAGCAGTGGGGGGATGGCCGGGGAGCTGTTTTTT
>TRBJ2-4|NA|TRBV6-1|NA
CAITGMPKNIQYF
TGTGCCATCACAGGGATGCCCAAAAACATTCAGTACTTC
>TRBJ2-1|NA|TRBV7-3|NA
CASSFLGRNYNEQFF
TGTGCCAGCAGCTTTTTGGGGAGGAACTACAATGAGCAGTTCTTC
>TRBJ2-4|NA|TRBV2|NA
CASTGGRERIQYF
TGTGCCAGCACGGGCGGTCGAGAGCGGATTCAGTACTTC
>TRBJ1-4|TRBD1|TRBV2|NA
CASSGQGAATNEKLFF
TGTGCCAGCTCCGGACAGGGGGCTGCAACTAATGAAAAACTGTTTTTT
>TRBJ2-5|NA|TRBV7-2|NA
CASSLAPDWAQYF
TGTGCCAGCAGCTTAGCGCCGGACTGGGCCCAGTACTTC
>TRBJ1-2|NA|TRBV3-1|NA
CASSQDRTPGGYGYTF
TGTGCCAGCAGCCAAGATCGAACTCCAGGCGGCTATGGCTACACCTTC
>TRBJ2-5|TRBD2|TRBV2|NA
CASSDSGGQETQYF
TGTGCCAGCAGTGACAGCGGGGGACAAGAGACCCAGTACTTC
>TRBJ2-6|NA|TRBV5-1|NA
CASSFVAGANVLTF
TGCGCCAGCAGCTTCGTAGCTGGGGCCAACGTCCTGACTTTC
>TRBJ2-5|NA|TRBV5-1|NA
CASSGVGPETQYF
TGCGCCAGCAGCGGGGTCGGTCCAGAGACCCAGTACTTC
>TRBJ2-5|NA|TRBV20-1|NA
CSARDNWEQETQYF
TGCAGTGCTAGAGATAATTGGGAGCAAGAGACCCAGTACTTC
>TRBJ2-1|NA|TRBV3-1|once
CASSPRVVGEQFF
TGTGCCAGCAGCCCCAGGGTAGTGGGAGAGCAGTTCTTC
>TRBJ1-6|NA|TRBV20-1|NA
CSARDVVGSSYNSPLHF
TGCAGTGCTAGAGACGTGGTAGGGAGCTCCTATAATTCACCCCTCCACTTT
>TRBJ2-7|TRBD1|TRBV20-1|NA
CSLPFDGQGSNEQYF
TGCAGTCTCCCATTTGACGGACAGGGTTCGAACGAGCAGTACTTC